The 12 T cell receptor beta chains in this list originate from one sample, sequenced in a study of control samples from healthy donors and cancer patients. TCRdb keeps only in-frame clones here, not all; method: immunoSEQ multiplex PCR. The data hold about 120,000 clones, with about 88% observed a single time. Sequenced material: blood. The receptors originated from a man aged 18 to 29 in good health.

For this clone: The CDR3 does not close with the conserved phenylalanine or tryptophan, likely indicating a read error. The DNA is left out, because the CDR3 cannot be placed on it with certainty; the CDR3 is given as TCRdb lists it. The chain joins TRBV4-2 to TRBJ1-1. The CDR3 is 8 residues long, counting both termini. In germline, CDR1 is LGHNA, CDR2 YNFKEQ. This CDR3 is CASSQVGP.

The chain links TRBV5-1 to TRBJ1-1, with D perhaps TRBD1 (5 bases). The CDR3 consists of 17 residues. Between the trimmed V and J ends, which lost 0 bases and 2 bases, there was a span of 17 bases. Germline assignment: CDR1 SGHRS and CDR2 YFSETQ. CDR3 residues: CASSLDGAGGVNTEAFF. The CDR3 DNA reads TGCGCCAGCAGCTTGGATGGCGCGGGGGGGGTAAACACTGAAGCTTTCTTT. Full variable domain (outside the CDR3, taken from reference TRBV5-1 and TRBJ1-1): KAGVTQTPRYLIKTRGQQVTLSCSPISGHRSVSWYQQTPGQGLQFLFEYFSETQRNKGNFPGRFSGRQFSNSRSEMNVSTLELGDSALYLCASSLDGAGGVNTEAFFGQGTRLTVV.

V and J are TRBV6-5 and TRBJ2-5, with D maybe TRBD2 (6 bases). CDR3 length: 15 amino acids. V gave up 0 bases and J gave up 5 bases, with 13 bases separating them. Germline CDR1 MNHEY, CDR2 SVGAGI. CDR3 DNA: TGTGCCAGCAGTTACTCGGGGGGAGTGGTGGAGACCCAGTACTTC. Amino acids: CASSYSGGVVETQYF.

V usage is TRBV7-6 and J usage is TRBJ2-4, with a possible D match to TRBD2 (5 bases). This CDR3 region has 15 residues. The V gene's germline CDR1 is SGHVS and CDR2 FNYEAQ. Trimming removed 1 base at V and 3 bases at J, with 10 bases between. CDR3 nucleotides: TGTGCCAGCAGCTTAGACTTGAGCGGCAAAAACATTCAGTACTTC. Its protein product is CASSLDLSGKNIQYF.

This sequence joins TRBV10-3 and TRBJ2-1; D call uncertain. Germline lookup yields CDR1 ENHRY and CDR2 SYGVKD. V was pared by 0 bases and J by 7 bases, with 7 bases between. This CDR3 contains 13 residues. CDR3 protein: CAISESSRNEQFF. CDR3 sequence (DNA): TGTGCCATCAGTGAGTCTTCTAGAAATGAGCAGTTCTTC.

The chain carries TRBV9 and TRBJ2-3; 9 bases are a match to TRBD1. The V gene's germline CDR1 is SGDLS and CDR2 YYNGEE. This CDR3 is 16 amino acids long. J lost 4 bases, V lost 4 bases, and 10 bases had no gene match. The CDR3 coding sequence is TGTGCCAGCAGCCCGGGACAGGGTTGGGAAGCAGATACGCAGTATTTT. This translates into CASSPGQGWEADTQYF.

This chain joins TRBV28 and TRBJ2-7; 8 bases align to TRBD1. The CDR3 is made up of 14 amino acids. With V trimmed by 5 bases and J by 7 bases, 10 bases remained unmatched. Germline V gene sequence: CDR1 MDHEN, CDR2 SYDVKM. DNA of the CDR3: TGTGCCAGCAGTCGGGACAGGAGGCAGAGGGAGCAGTACTTC. Translating it yields CASSRDRRQREQYF.

This clone was counted only a few times. The V and J genes are TRBV27 and TRBJ1-1; TRBD1 matches at 7 bases. The germline CDR1 and CDR2 sequences are MNHEY and SMNVEV (reference sequence). V gave up 6 bases and J gave up 1 base; unmatched junction bases: 5. The CDR3 has 14 residues. The CDR3: CASSRQGGNTEAFF. In DNA, the CDR3 is TGTGCCAGCAGCCGCCAGGGGGGGAACACTGAAGCTTTCTTT.

This clone appeared a single time. V usage is TRBV10-1 and J usage is TRBJ2-7, with D possibly matching TRBD1 (5 bases). The CDR3 runs to 15 residues. V lost 2 bases and J 0 bases, leaving 11 bases between the germline ends. CDR1 is WNHNN and CDR2 is SYGVQD in the germline V gene (reference sequence). CDR3 sequence (DNA): TGCGCCAGCAGTGAGGACAGCCAAAGCTCCTACGAGCAGTACTTC. It specifies CASSEDSQSSYEQYF.

The chain joins TRBV28 to TRBJ2-6, with a tentative D call TRBD1 (6 bases). This CDR3 spans 18 amino acids. Between the trimmed V and J ends, which lost 3 bases and 1 base, there was a span of 16 bases. Looked up from germline, CDR1 is MDHEN and CDR2 is SYDVKM. The CDR3 region is CASSFQITGISGANVLTF. CDR3 DNA sequence: TGTGCCAGCAGTTTCCAAATCACAGGGATTTCTGGGGCCAACGTCCTGACTTTC.

This clone has just one count. The chain has TRBV18 and TRBJ1-1, with 8 nucleotides matching TRBD1. CDR3 length equals 15 residues. The germline gives CDR1 KGHSH, CDR2 LQKENI. Germline trimming cut 5 bases from V and 4 bases from J; bases unmatched to any gene: 9. The chain's CDR3 is CASSGSQGAVTEAFF. The CDR3 nucleotides are TGTGCCAGCTCAGGGAGCCAGGGGGCGGTCACTGAAGCTTTCTTT. Full variable domain (missing parts from reference TRBV18 and TRBJ1-1): NAGVMQNPRHLVRRRGQEARLRCSPMKGHSHVYWYRQLPEEGLKFMVYLQKENIIDESGMPKERFSAEFPKEGPSILRIQQVVRGDSAAYFCASSGSQGAVTEAFFGQGTRLTVV.

CDR3 DNA sequence: TGTGCCAGCAGCTTAGCACAGCGGGGGGCGTCCGGGGAGCTGTTTTTT. It codes for CASSLAQRGASGELFF. V is TRBV7-2 and J is TRBJ2-2; TRBD2 agrees at 9 bases. V lost 0 bases to trimming and J lost 6 bases; unmatched junction nucleotides: 5. CDR3 length equals 16 residues. Germline V gene sequence: CDR1 SGHTA, CDR2 FQGNSA.